This T cell receptor beta chain was observed in a study of T cell repertoires in cytomegalovirus infection. On the study more broadly: Indications came from public TCR beta signatures; they pointed to CMV infection and to a matching HLA type.

TCRdb reprocessed the reads with MiXCR, giving one entry per CDR3 protein. The sample lists around 740,000 distinct CDR3 sequences, roughly 35% seen once, with 2.8% in the top ten. Turning to this clonotype: Its matching antigen is unknown.

The V gene's germline CDR1 is SGHDT and CDR2 YYEEEE. The CDR3 extends over 16 amino acids. V was trimmed by 2 bases and J by 2 bases, leaving 15 bases between them. Notes on the study in general: Cumulative public TCR beta family frequency identified carriers of CMV plus the relevant HLA.

The clonotype was recovered from a human donor in good health (CMV status not recorded). Some clones in this sample may be carry-over from other donors' samples. This chain uses TRBV5-6 with TRBJ2-3, with D possibly being TRBD1 (5 bases). The sequencing input was PBMCs. This CDR3 reads CASSLLNRPYTDTQYF. In nucleotides, the CDR3 is TGTGCCAGCAGCTTACTCAACAGGCCGTACACAGATACGCAGTATTTT.